What follows are 18 T cell receptor beta chains derived from one specimen sequenced in a study of regulatory T cells in long-lasting Graves disease. Time point: persistent/refractory GD, antithyroid drugs over 5 years with positive TRAb. Extracted PBMC RNA gave rise to the TCR library. CDR3-region Arm-PCR and iRepertoire HTBI primers produced the TCR beta libraries. TCRdb re-called the multiplex PCR reads through MiXCR, storing one row per CDR3 protein. The sample holds under 350,000 distinct CDR3 sequences, 20% to 25% seen once. Sample: peripheral blood mononuclear cells (PBMCs), taken when the disease was refractory, from a patient treated with antithyroid drugs. Receptors originate from a female donor with Graves disease.

The CDR3 nucleotides are TGCAGCGTCGGGCGGACTAGCGCGGCTGAGACCCAGTACTTC. Protein sequence: CSVGRTSAAETQYF. The V gene is TRBV29-1, the J gene TRBJ2-5; 9 nucleotides agree with TRBD2. The CDR3 loop spans 14 amino acids. J gave up 5 bases and V 6 bases, and 10 bases lay outside the gene matches. Germline CDR1 and CDR2: SQVTM and ANQGSEA.

The rearrangement links TRBV27 to TRBJ2-1; D is perhaps TRBD1 (6 bases). The germline V gene encodes CDR1 MNHEY and CDR2 SMNVEV (reference sequence). The V end was cut by 5 bases, the J end by 8 bases, with 13 bases between. This CDR3 region has 13 residues. This chain's CDR3 is CASSPRTVHEQFF. The CDR3 DNA follows: TGTGCCAGCAGTCCGCGGACAGTCCATGAGCAGTTCTTC.

This clonotype was seen many times. The chain joins TRBV28 to TRBJ1-4, with D possibly TRBD1 on 6 matching bases. Germline CDR1 reads MDHEN; CDR2 reads SYDVKM. The CDR3 covers 13 residues. V lost 8 bases and J 10 bases, leaving 17 bases between the germline ends. CDR3 sequence: CASRGGSLGKLFF. CDR3 nucleotide sequence: TGTGCCAGCCGGGGGGGCTCATTGGGAAAACTGTTTTTT.

V is TRBV20-1 and J is TRBJ2-4; TRBD1 is a possible D gene (5 bases). Trimming pared 2 bases from V and 5 bases from J, leaving 10 bases between. Germline V gene lookup returns CDR1 DFQATT and CDR2 SNEGSKA (reference sequence). The CDR3 consists of 13 residues. The CDR3 here is CSARNPTENIQYF. The CDR3 bases are TGCAGTGCTAGAAACCCGACAGAAAACATTCAGTACTTC.

The chain links TRBV28 to TRBJ2-3, with D unresolved. V lost 4 bases and J 0 bases, leaving 8 bases between the germline ends. CDR1 and CDR2 (germline): MDHEN, SYDVKM. CDR3 length: 14 amino acids. CDR3 sequence (DNA): TGTGCCAGCAGTTCCATTCCTAGCACAGATACGCAGTATTTT. This sequence encodes CASSSIPSTDTQYF.

This chain uses TRBV18 with TRBJ1-1; D is undetermined. This CDR3 has 12 residues. Germline CDR1 KGHSH, CDR2 LQKENI. The ends were cut back, 5 bases at V and 7 bases at J, with 11 bases in the middle. CDR3 protein: CASSSGVLEAFF. DNA of the CDR3: TGTGCCAGCTCATCCGGGGTTCTTGAAGCTTTCTTT.

The V call is TRBV20-1, the J call TRBJ2-5; weak D call: TRBD1 (6 bases). This CDR3 spans 15 amino acids. Germline CDR1 reads DFQATT; CDR2 reads SNEGSKA (reference sequence). The V end was cut by 3 bases, the J end by 3 bases, with 17 bases between. The CDR3 DNA follows: TGCAGTGCTAGCCTACCCCGGACAGTGGAAGAGACCCAGTACTTC. It specifies CSASLPRTVEETQYF.

DNA of the CDR3: TGTGCCAGCAGCGTAGAGGGACAGGCGGCCGGGGAGCTGTTTTTT. This translates into CASSVEGQAAGELFF. The chain recombines TRBV9 with TRBJ2-2, with 8 bases that match TRBD1. The CDR3 covers 15 residues. V lost 0 bases, J lost 6 bases, and 4 bases stayed unmatched. Germline V gives CDR1 SGDLS, CDR2 YYNGEE.

This clonotype occurred many times. This chain links TRBV11-2 with TRBJ2-2; TRBD2 agrees at 8 bases. This CDR3 has 15 residues. The J segment lost 3 bases and the V segment lost 3 bases, leaving 3 bases of the junction unmatched. CDR1 is SGHAT and CDR2 is FQNNGV in the germline V gene. Written as DNA, the CDR3 is TGTGCCAGCAGCTTGCGGGGGGCTGACACCGGGGAGCTGTTTTTT. Amino acids: CASSLRGADTGELFF.

The chain links TRBV7-9 to TRBJ2-7; 11 nucleotides align to TRBD1. CDR3 length: 14 amino acids. J gave up 2 bases and V 5 bases, and 2 bases lay outside the gene matches. From germline, CDR1 is SEHNR and CDR2 FQNEAQ (reference sequence). Here the CDR3 reads CASSGTGGPYEQYF. The CDR3 DNA sequence: TGTGCCAGCAGCGGGACAGGGGGGCCCTACGAGCAGTACTTC.

The V call is TRBV28, the J call TRBJ1-6, with D possibly TRBD1 on 5 matching bases. The V and J ends lost 5 bases and 1 base respectively, with 9 bases between them. Germline assignment: CDR1 MDHEN and CDR2 SYDVKM. The CDR3 is 15 amino acids. The CDR3 sequence: CASSIGASYNSPLHF. In nucleotides, the CDR3 is TGTGCCAGCAGTATTGGGGCTTCCTATAATTCACCCCTCCACTTT.

The chain joins TRBV7-9 to TRBJ1-2; D might be TRBD1 (6 bases). CDR3 length: 13 amino acids. Trimming took off 3 bases at V and 4 bases at J, with 9 bases between the two ends. The V gene's germline CDR1 is SEHNR and CDR2 FQNEAQ (reference sequence). This CDR3 reads CASSLGRGYGYTF. The DNA for the CDR3 is TGTGCCAGCAGCTTGGGCAGGGGCTATGGCTACACCTTC.

This clonotype was counted many times. The V gene is TRBV12-3 or TRBV12-4, the J gene TRBJ1-1, with a tentative D call TRBD1 (6 bases). The CDR3 has 14 amino acids. V was clipped by 4 bases and J by 1 base, with 10 bases between them. CDR3 loop: CASSSDRPNTEAFF. The CDR3 DNA reads TGTGCCAGCAGTTCCGACAGGCCGAACACTGAAGCTTTCTTT.

This clonotype was seen a few times. The chain recombines TRBV7-2 with TRBJ1-3, with unresolved D. Germline CDR1 reads SGHTA; CDR2 reads FQGNSA. The V gene lost 5 bases and the J gene lost 5 bases, with 10 bases spanning the gap. The CDR3 is 13 residues long. The CDR3 sequence: CASSPSYRNTIYF. The DNA of the CDR3 is TGTGCCAGCAGCCCCTCCTATCGAAACACCATATATTTT.

Only a few counts were recorded for this clonotype. The chain recombines TRBV5-1 with TRBJ1-4, with 9 bases fitting TRBD1. Germline CDR1 SGHRS, CDR2 YFSETQ. Losses at the gene ends were 2 bases for V and 7 bases for J; bases not matched to a gene: 6. CDR3 size: 15 residues. The CDR3 DNA is TGCGCCAGCAGCTTAACACAGGGGGCGCGTGAAAAACTGTTTTTT. Protein sequence: CASSLTQGAREKLFF.

Remarks on this clonotype: The final CDR3 position lacks the conserved phenylalanine or tryptophan, pointing to a likely read error. The rearrangement uses TRBV20-1 and TRBJ1-1; 10 bases are a match to TRBD1. The trim removed 7 bases at V and 4 bases at J, leaving 9 bases unmatched. CDR3 size: 14 residues. The germline V gene has CDR1 DFQATT and CDR2 SNEGSKA (reference sequence). The CDR3 nucleotides read TGCAGTGGCCTCCGACAGGGGGCGGTCACTGAAGCTTTCCTT. It is translated as CSGLRQGAVTEAFL.

The J gene is TRBJ2-2, the V gene TRBV6-2 or TRBV6-3; tentative D call: TRBD1 (6 bases). CDR1 and CDR2 (germline): MNHEY, SVGEGT. The CDR3 is made up of 15 amino acids. V lost 2 bases to trimming and J lost 3 bases, with 10 bases between them. The CDR3 protein is CASSYGQIYTGELFF. The CDR3 nucleotides read TGTGCCAGCAGTTACGGACAGATATACACCGGGGAGCTGTTTTTT.

This clonotype was picked up many times. The rearrangement uses TRBV6-5 and TRBJ2-7; the D gene is possibly TRBD2 (5 bases). Between the trimmed V and J ends, which lost 0 bases and 1 base, there was a span of 10 bases. The CDR3 extends over 15 amino acids. The germline gives CDR1 MNHEY, CDR2 SVGAGI. The CDR3: CASSYSSRDSYEQYF. DNA of the CDR3: TGTGCCAGCAGTTACTCGAGCCGGGATTCCTACGAGCAGTACTTC.